Each of the 7 T cell receptor beta chains below was sequenced from the same sample in a study of cytomegalovirus exposure and HLA in healthy donors. Researchers ran the PCR with 60 Vbeta and 13 Jbeta primers. Using immunoSEQ multiplex PCR, the repertoire was profiled, and TCRdb retains in-frame clones only, with some absent. There are some 190,000 clones in the sample; approximately 86% occur only once, and around 0.31% lies in the top ten. Input material: PBMCs. Every receptor here comes from a woman in her twenties or thirties in good health and CMV-seronegative.

The chain uses TRBV27 and TRBJ2-7; D gene ambiguous. V was shortened by 5 bases and J by 7 bases, with 18 bases between the two germline ends. CDR3 length: 14 amino acids. The V gene's germline CDR1 is MNHEY and CDR2 SMNVEV (reference sequence). CDR3 DNA sequence: TGTGCCAGCAGTCGCACTGGATCTTACTATGAGCAGTACTTC. It yields the protein CASSRTGSYYEQYF.

The V and J genes are TRBV5-1 and TRBJ2-7; maybe TRBD1 (5 bases). The CDR3 covers 14 residues. The germline CDR1 and CDR2 sequences are SGHRS and YFSETQ. The V gene lost 0 bases and the J gene lost 7 bases, with 14 bases spanning the gap. The chain's CDR3 is CASSLVLEAGEQYF. In DNA, the CDR3 is TGCGCCAGCAGCTTGGTACTGGAAGCAGGGGAGCAGTACTTC.

There are a few counts of this clone. V and J are TRBV18 and TRBJ2-1; the match to TRBD2 covers 10 bases. Trimming cost V 2 bases and J 4 bases; bases outside gene matches: 2. This CDR3 comprises 15 residues. CDR1 is KGHSH and CDR2 is LQKENI in the germline V gene. The CDR3 region is CASSPNSGRYNEQFF. CDR3 DNA sequence: TGTGCCAGCTCACCAAATAGCGGGAGGTACAATGAGCAGTTCTTC.

This clone was picked up one time. V usage is TRBV9 and J usage is TRBJ1-5; TRBD1 might be the D (6 bases). Germline values: CDR1 SGDLS, CDR2 YYNGEE. This CDR3 is 14 amino acids long. The V end was cut by 5 bases, the J end by 6 bases, with 15 bases between. DNA for the CDR3: TGTGCCAGCAGTGACGACAGGTTAGGTCAGCCCCAGCATTTT. Residues: CASSDDRLGQPQHF.

The chain couples TRBV10-2 to TRBJ2-7; 13 bases fit TRBD2. The CDR3 extends over 15 amino acids. The V gene's germline CDR1 is WSHSY and CDR2 SAAADI. V dropped 11 bases and J dropped 1; count of bases not matched to a gene: 8. CDR3 protein: CASSGTSGESYEQYF. DNA for the CDR3: TGCGCCTCCTCCGGGACTAGCGGGGAATCCTACGAGCAGTACTTC.

The J gene is TRBJ2-1, the V gene TRBV7-9; tentative D call: TRBD2 (5 bases). The V end was cut by 5 bases, the J end by 7 bases, with 9 bases between. There are 12 residues in the CDR3. Germline V CDR1 and CDR2: SEHNR, FQNEAQ (reference sequence). The chain's CDR3 is CASSRGWNEQFF. The CDR3 nucleotides read TGTGCCAGCAGCCGGGGTTGGAATGAGCAGTTCTTC.

The gene calls are TRBV6-1 and TRBJ2-3, with 9 bases aligning to TRBD2. Germline assignment: CDR1 MNHNS and CDR2 SASEGT. This CDR3 has 16 residues. Trimming at V came to 4 bases and at J to 0 bases, leaving 5 bases not matched to a gene. CDR3 protein: CASSARLAASTDTQYF. DNA for the CDR3: TGTGCCAGCAGTGCACGACTAGCGGCTAGCACAGATACGCAGTATTTT.